The 32 T cell receptor beta chains below were found in one sample sequenced in a study of OX40 agonist ivuxolimab in advanced cancers. The assay was immunoSEQ multiplex PCR, and TCRdb's table has in-frame clones only and misses some. The repertoire holds approximately 70,000 clones, with about 88% as singletons. Specimen: CD4+ or CD8+ T cells sorted from blood, collected in a trial of the OX40 agonist ivuxolimab. Source of these receptors: an adult with an advanced solid tumor such as melanoma, head and neck, liver or kidney cancer.

The chain is built from TRBV7-2 and TRBJ2-3; 8 bases align to TRBD2. The CDR3 loop spans 16 amino acids. V dropped 2 bases and J dropped 3; count of bases not matched to a gene: 7. From germline, CDR1 is SGHTA and CDR2 FQGNSA. In DNA form, the CDR3 reads TGTGCCAGCAGCTTACTTGGCGGGAGGTCTACAGATACGCAGTATTTT. This translates into CASSLLGGRSTDTQYF.

A note on this clone: At one end the junction does not follow the germline gene, possibly because of a read error. The rearrangement uses TRBV5-1 and TRBJ2-3; TRBD2 aligns across 11 bases. The CDR3 runs to 14 residues. The germline V gene has CDR1 SGHRS and CDR2 YFSETQ. Here the CDR3 DNA reads TGCGCCAGCAGATTGGGACTAGCGGCAGATACGCAGTATTTT. It specifies CASRLGLAADTQYF.

The count of this clone is one. V usage is TRBV21-1 and J usage is TRBJ1-2; TRBD1 is taken as the D call from the table, unchecked against the DNA. TRBV21-1 is a known pseudogene. The CDR3 is made up of 19 amino acids. As DNA, the CDR3 is TGTGCCAGCAGCAAATTTGGGGCCCCGGGACAGGGGGTGACCTATGGCTACACCTTC. Translating it yields CASSKFGAPGQGVTYGYTF.

The chain carries TRBV7-9 and TRBJ1-2; D is possibly TRBD1 (5 bases). V lost 3 bases to trimming and J lost 5 bases, with 13 bases between them. The CDR3 totals 14 residues. Per the germline V gene, CDR1 is SEHNR and CDR2 is FQNEAQ (reference sequence). CDR3 coding DNA: TGTGCCAGCAGCTTTCGCGCTGCAGGGTATGGCTACACCTTC. Translation gives CASSFRAAGYGYTF.

This clone was observed a single time. The V and J genes are TRBV27 and TRBJ1-2, with a weak D call TRBD1 (5 bases). V shed 4 bases and J shed 7 bases, with 16 bases lying between them. The CDR3 is 14 residues long. Germline CDR1 MNHEY, CDR2 SMNVEV (reference sequence). In nucleotides, the CDR3 is TGTGCCAGCAGTTCAACGGGACCTCCCCCTGGCTACACCTTC. Its protein is CASSSTGPPPGYTF.

The rearrangement links TRBV11-2 to TRBJ1-2, with TRBD1 identical over 8 bases. With 5 bases clipped from V and 3 bases from J, the junction kept 2 bases outside the gene matches. This CDR3 spans 13 amino acids. Germline values: CDR1 SGHAT, CDR2 FQNNGV. For the CDR3, the DNA is TGTGCCAGCAGCCAGACAGGGGACTATGGCTACACCTTC. Amino acid sequence: CASSQTGDYGYTF.

The chain has TRBV7-6 and TRBJ2-7, with TRBD2 matching 9 bases. V shed 3 bases, J shed 6 bases, and the junction held 3 bases outside the gene matches. This CDR3 is built from 13 residues. Germline CDR1 SGHVS, CDR2 FNYEAQ. CDR3 DNA sequence: TGTGCCAGCAGCTTCGGGACTAGCCGCGAGCAGTACTTC. As protein: CASSFGTSREQYF.

CDR3 coding DNA: TGTGCCAGCAGTGAAATCGGTGGAACCTACGAGCAGTACTTC. Its protein product is CASSEIGGTYEQYF. V is TRBV6-1 and J is TRBJ2-7; D gene unclear. The germline V and J ends were trimmed by 2 bases and 2 bases, with 10 bases remaining between them. The CDR3 is 14 residues long. Germline loops: CDR1 MNHNS, CDR2 SASEGT.

The rearrangement uses TRBV18 and TRBJ2-7, with 7 positions matching TRBD1. Unmatched junction bases numbered 8, after V lost 3 bases and J lost 0 bases. The CDR3 totals 16 residues. The germline CDR1 and CDR2 sequences are KGHSH and LQKENI. The CDR3 nucleotides are TGTGCCAGCTCACCCAAGACCGGGACAGACTCCTACGAGCAGTACTTC. It translates to CASSPKTGTDSYEQYF.

V usage is TRBV10-3 and J usage is TRBJ2-4; 10 bases map to TRBD2. CDR1 and CDR2 from the germline V gene are ENHRY and SYGVKD. The V gene end was trimmed by 3 bases and the J gene end by 9 bases; junction bases not matched to a gene: 11. This CDR3 has 16 amino acids. This chain's CDR3 is CAISEAGSGRAAIQYF. The CDR3 DNA reads as TGTGCCATCAGTGAAGCAGGAAGCGGGAGGGCCGCCATTCAGTACTTC.

The chain joins TRBV6-1 to TRBJ1-6, with 7 bases matching TRBD1. The CDR3 is 14 amino acids. Germline CDR1 and CDR2: MNHNS and SASEGT. V lost 4 bases, J lost 5 bases, and 2 bases stayed unmatched. The CDR3 DNA reads TGTGCCAGCAGTGGGGGACAGAATAATTCACCCCTCCACTTT. The encoded protein is CASSGGQNNSPLHF.

The J gene is TRBJ2-5, the V gene TRBV15; D is perhaps TRBD2 (6 bases). CDR1 is LNHNV, CDR2 YYDKDF, per germline (reference sequence). The CDR3 is made up of 15 amino acids. V lost 2 bases and J lost 4, with 14 bases in between. CDR3 DNA sequence: TGTGCCACCAGCAGACCCGGTGGGGGAGGAGAGACCCAGTACTTC. Protein product: CATSRPGGGGETQYF.

This rearrangement joins TRBV2 to TRBJ2-5; 8 nucleotides agree with TRBD1. V lost 7 bases to trimming and J lost 13 bases; unmatched junction nucleotides: 14. Germline V gives CDR1 SNHLY, CDR2 FYNNEI. This CDR3 is built from 13 residues. The DNA of the CDR3 is TGTGCCAGCACCTGGGGGGACAGGCAAGGAATGTACTTC. It specifies CASTWGDRQGMYF.

The V gene is TRBV9, the J gene TRBJ2-1, with 8 positions matching TRBD2. Trimming at V came to 4 bases and at J to 8 bases, leaving 11 bases not matched to a gene. The length of the CDR3 is 15 residues. The germline gives CDR1 SGDLS, CDR2 YYNGEE. In nucleotides, the CDR3 is TGTGCCAGCAGCTTCGGGGGAAGCGGGAGTCATGAGCAGTTCTTC. Its translation is CASSFGGSGSHEQFF.

The V gene is TRBV7-9, the J gene TRBJ2-3, with TRBD1 identical over 8 bases. Germline assignment: CDR1 SEHNR and CDR2 FQNEAQ (reference sequence). The V gene end was trimmed by 2 bases and the J gene end by 1 base; junction bases not matched to a gene: 2. The CDR3 extends over 15 amino acids. The CDR3 reads CASSLTTGGTDTQYF. The DNA of the CDR3 is TGTGCCAGCAGCTTAACGACAGGGGGCACAGATACGCAGTATTTT.

This rearrangement joins TRBV28 to TRBJ2-5; 8 positions agree with TRBD2. CDR1 MDHEN and CDR2 SYDVKM come from the germline V gene. V gave up 4 bases and J gave up 5 bases; unmatched junction bases: 9. CDR3 length equals 15 residues. CDR3 nucleotide sequence: TGTGCCAGCAGTTCGGCGGGGGGAGAGAGGGAGACCCAGTACTTC. Translated: CASSSAGGERETQYF.

The rearrangement joins TRBV6-5 to TRBJ1-1; D gene unclear. This CDR3 comprises 13 residues. Germline CDR1 and CDR2: MNHEY and SVGAGI. Trimming stripped 6 bases from V and 4 bases from J, with 12 bases between. DNA for the CDR3: TGTGCCAGCAGCTACGGTAGGAGCACTGAAGCTTTCTTT. This encodes CASSYGRSTEAFF.

The rearrangement joins TRBV15 to TRBJ2-7; D call uncertain. The CDR3 consists of 14 residues. Per germline, CDR1 LNHNV and CDR2 YYDKDF (reference sequence). Trimming removed 0 bases at V and 1 base at J, with 7 bases between. The CDR3 DNA sequence: TGTGCCACCAGCAGAGATGACGCTTCCTACGAGCAGTACTTC. As protein: CATSRDDASYEQYF.

V gene TRBV2 combines with J gene TRBJ1-1; TRBD1 agrees at 8 bases. The trim removed 6 bases at V and 5 bases at J, leaving 11 bases unmatched. The CDR3 spans 15 residues. The germline V gene has CDR1 SNHLY and CDR2 FYNNEI. The CDR3 DNA is TGTGCCAGCAGCCGAATGCAGGGGGCCTGGACTGAAGCTTTCTTT. It translates to CASSRMQGAWTEAFF.

This rearrangement joins TRBV11-2 to TRBJ1-4; 12 bases are a match to TRBD1. Unmatched junction bases numbered 12, after V lost 3 bases and J lost 7 bases. Germline V gene data show CDR1 as SGHAT and CDR2 as FQNNGV. CDR3 length: 18 residues. The CDR3 region is CASSLGTGGSSLSEKLFF. For the CDR3, the DNA is TGTGCCAGCAGCTTGGGGACAGGGGGCTCTTCGTTGTCTGAAAAACTGTTTTTT.

The chain carries TRBV11-2 and TRBJ2-3, with TRBD2 as a possible D gene (5 bases). Germline CDR1 reads SGHAT; CDR2 reads FQNNGV. V lost 0 bases to trimming and J lost 3 bases, with 13 bases between them. This CDR3 is 16 amino acids long. The CDR3 DNA reads TGTGCCAGCAGCTTAGAAACTGGGCTAGCTACAGATACGCAGTATTTT. Translated: CASSLETGLATDTQYF.

The rearrangement joins TRBV28 to TRBJ1-1, with D possibly TRBD1 on 6 matching bases. Germline V gene data show CDR1 as MDHEN and CDR2 as SYDVKM. Trimming took 7 bases from V and 3 from J, leaving 15 bases between them. This CDR3 region has 14 residues. In nucleotides, the CDR3 is TGTGCCAGCATACAACAGGGAGGGTACACTGAAGCTTTCTTT. It is translated as CASIQQGGYTEAFF.

The J gene is TRBJ2-7, the V gene TRBV29-1; TRBD1 matches 9 bases. This CDR3 contains 12 residues. V trimming: 6 bases; J trimming: 7 bases; junction bases outside the gene matches: 7. The germline gives CDR1 SQVTM, CDR2 ANQGSEA. CDR3 sequence reads: CSVGTGNKEQYF. The CDR3 DNA is TGCAGCGTAGGGACAGGGAATAAGGAGCAGTACTTC.

The CDR3 sequence: CASTQGGIPHEQYF. In nucleotides, the CDR3 is TGTGCCAGCACGCAGGGGGGAATTCCCCACGAGCAGTACTTC. The chain recombines TRBV2 with TRBJ2-7; tentative D call: TRBD1 (7 bases). V lost 7 bases to trimming and J lost 5 bases, with 18 bases between them. In germline, CDR1 is SNHLY, CDR2 FYNNEI. The CDR3 runs to 14 residues.

The V and J genes are TRBV2 and TRBJ2-2; weak D call: TRBD2 (6 bases). Germline CDR1 and CDR2: SNHLY and FYNNEI. The CDR3 length is 14 residues. The V gene lost 6 bases and the J gene lost 0 bases, with 8 bases spanning the gap. The CDR3 here is CASSLAANTGELFF. The CDR3 nucleotides are TGTGCCAGCAGCTTAGCGGCGAACACCGGGGAGCTGTTTTTT.

This clone was found a few times. The chain carries TRBV19 and TRBJ1-1; weak D call: TRBD1 (6 bases). The length of the CDR3 is 14 residues. From germline, CDR1 is LNHDA and CDR2 SQIVND (reference sequence). The germline V and J ends were trimmed by 1 base and 4 bases, with 10 bases remaining between them. The CDR3: CASSIAVQGTEAFF. The CDR3 DNA sequence: TGTGCCAGTAGTATAGCCGTACAGGGCACTGAAGCTTTCTTT.

The rearrangement joins TRBV5-1 to TRBJ2-5; 8 bases align to TRBD2. Trimming removed 0 bases from V and 1 base from J; junction bases left unmatched: 5. This CDR3 has 16 residues. The germline V gene encodes CDR1 SGHRS and CDR2 YFSETQ. The CDR3 is CASSLARAGGQETQYF. Here the CDR3 DNA reads TGCGCCAGCAGCTTGGCGCGGGCGGGAGGCCAAGAGACCCAGTACTTC.

CDR3 bases: TGTGCCAGCAGTGACTCGACAGGGGGCTATCGAGCTTTCTTT. This gives the protein CASSDSTGGYRAFF. The chain has TRBV6-4 and TRBJ1-1; TRBD1 agrees at 10 bases. Germline V gives CDR1 MRHNA, CDR2 SNTAGT. This CDR3 contains 14 residues. The V segment lost 0 bases and the J segment 10 bases; nucleotides outside the gene matches: 5.

This clone was seen only once. This chain joins TRBV7-2 and TRBJ2-3, with D possibly being TRBD2 (5 bases). The V gene lost 1 base and the J gene lost 0 bases, with 8 bases spanning the gap. Germline loops: CDR1 SGHTA, CDR2 FQGNSA. The CDR3 contains 15 residues. CDR3 sequence (DNA): TGTGCCAGCAGCTTAGTAGCGCTAAGCACAGATACGCAGTATTTT. It translates to CASSLVALSTDTQYF.

The chain joins TRBV5-1 to TRBJ2-2; 8 bases map to TRBD2. The CDR3 extends over 16 amino acids. CDR1 SGHRS and CDR2 YFSETQ come from the germline V gene. After removal of 0 bases from V and 2 bases from J, the junction contained 3 bases not matched to a gene. This chain's CDR3 is CASSLGAGANTGELFF. The CDR3 DNA sequence: TGCGCCAGCAGCTTGGGAGCGGGAGCTAACACCGGGGAGCTGTTTTTT.

The V and J genes are TRBV5-1 and TRBJ1-4; D possibly corresponds to TRBD1 (6 bases). CDR1 SGHRS and CDR2 YFSETQ come from the germline V gene. V gave up 0 bases and J gave up 4 bases, with 13 bases separating them. This CDR3 is 16 amino acids long. CDR3 protein: CASSLGGRQVNEKLFF. The CDR3 DNA is TGCGCCAGCAGCTTGGGAGGTCGACAGGTTAATGAAAAACTGTTTTTT.

This rearrangement joins TRBV5-4 to TRBJ2-2, with 8 bases lining up with TRBD2. This CDR3 has 16 residues. Per the germline V gene, CDR1 is SGHNT and CDR2 is YYREEE (reference sequence). Trimming removed 4 bases from V and 2 bases from J; junction bases left unmatched: 7. Here the CDR3 reads CASSDVLAANTGELFF. Written as DNA, the CDR3 is TGTGCCAGCAGCGACGTACTAGCGGCCAACACCGGGGAGCTGTTTTTT.